The sequence of this TCR beta chain was determined in a study of blood T cell repertoires in COVID-19. CDR3 size: 16 residues. Unmatched junction bases numbered 4, after V lost 1 base and J lost 5 bases. Germline V gene lookup returns CDR1 SGHTA and CDR2 FQGNSA. Under the authors' procedure: Reference gene primer amplification gave estimated nucleated cell counts. TCRdb's table, derived via immunoSEQ multiplex PCR, lists solely in-frame clones and lacks some. V, J and clone size derive from that table, while D and trimming were established from the DNA sequence. The data hold fewer than 300,000 clones, with more than 70% observed a single time.

The chain recombines TRBV7-2 with TRBJ2-1; 11 bases agree with TRBD2. The TCR was taken from a young woman with acute or convalescent COVID-19. The sequenced sample was peripheral blood. The DNA of the CDR3 is TGTGCCAGCAGCTTAGTAGGGACTAGCGGCAACAATGAGCAGTTCTTC. It is translated as CASSLVGTSGNNEQFF.